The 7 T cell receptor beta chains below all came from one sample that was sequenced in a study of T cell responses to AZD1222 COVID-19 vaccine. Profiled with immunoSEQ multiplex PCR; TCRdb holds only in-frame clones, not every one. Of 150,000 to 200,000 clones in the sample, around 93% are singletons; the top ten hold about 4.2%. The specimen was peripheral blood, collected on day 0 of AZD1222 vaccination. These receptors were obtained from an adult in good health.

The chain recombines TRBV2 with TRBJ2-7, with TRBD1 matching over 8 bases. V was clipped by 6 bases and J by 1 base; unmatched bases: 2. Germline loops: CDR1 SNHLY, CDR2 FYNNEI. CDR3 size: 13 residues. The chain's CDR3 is CASRTGESYEQYF. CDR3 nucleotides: TGTGCCAGCAGGACAGGGGAATCCTACGAGCAGTACTTC. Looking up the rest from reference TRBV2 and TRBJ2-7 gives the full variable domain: EPEVTQTPSHQVTQMGQEVILRCVPISNHLYFYWYRQILGQKVEFLVSFYNNEISEKSEIFDDQFSVERPDGSNFTLKIRSTKLEDSAMYFCASRTGESYEQYFGPGTRLTVT.

For the CDR3, the DNA is TGTGCCTGGAGTCCCCCACCTCCTTGGGGGTTCGGAGAAGAAAAACTGTTTTTT. Protein product: CAWSPPPPWGFGEEKLFF. This chain joins TRBV30 and TRBJ1-4; weak D call: TRBD1 (5 bases). This CDR3 contains 18 residues. Trimming took off 2 bases at V and 8 bases at J, with 27 bases between the two ends. CDR1 is GTSNPN, CDR2 SVGIG, per germline (reference sequence).

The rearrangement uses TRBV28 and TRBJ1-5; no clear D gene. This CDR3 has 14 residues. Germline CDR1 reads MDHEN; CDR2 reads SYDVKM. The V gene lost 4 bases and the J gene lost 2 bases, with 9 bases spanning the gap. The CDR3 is CASSSHGGNQPQHF. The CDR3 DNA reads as TGTGCCAGCAGTTCGCATGGAGGCAATCAGCCCCAGCATTTT.

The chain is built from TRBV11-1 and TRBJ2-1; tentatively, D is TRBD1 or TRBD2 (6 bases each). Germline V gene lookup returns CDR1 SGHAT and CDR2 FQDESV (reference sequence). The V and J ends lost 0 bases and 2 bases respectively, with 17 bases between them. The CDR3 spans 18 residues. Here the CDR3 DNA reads TGTGCCAGCAGCTTAGCTCCGACGTGGGGGGCAACCTACAATGAGCAGTTCTTC. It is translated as CASSLAPTWGATYNEQFF.

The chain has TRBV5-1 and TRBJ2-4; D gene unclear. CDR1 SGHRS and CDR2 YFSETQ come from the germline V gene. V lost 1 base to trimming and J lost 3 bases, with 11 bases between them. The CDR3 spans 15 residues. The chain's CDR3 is CASSLLGSGKNIQYF. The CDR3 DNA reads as TGCGCCAGCAGCTTGCTGGGGTCGGGCAAAAACATTCAGTACTTC.

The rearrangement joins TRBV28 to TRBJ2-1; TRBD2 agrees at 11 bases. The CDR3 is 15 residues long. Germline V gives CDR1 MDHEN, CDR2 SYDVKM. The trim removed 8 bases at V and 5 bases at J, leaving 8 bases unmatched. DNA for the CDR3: TGTGCCAGCTGTCCCGGGACTAGCGGACACAATGAGCAGTTCTTC. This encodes CASCPGTSGHNEQFF.

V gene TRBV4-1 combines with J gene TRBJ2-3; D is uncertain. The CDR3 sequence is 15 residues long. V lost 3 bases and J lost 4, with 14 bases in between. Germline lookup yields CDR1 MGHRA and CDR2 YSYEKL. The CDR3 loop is CASSHPLRSADTQYF. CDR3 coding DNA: TGCGCCAGCAGCCACCCCCTGCGTTCGGCAGATACGCAGTATTTT.